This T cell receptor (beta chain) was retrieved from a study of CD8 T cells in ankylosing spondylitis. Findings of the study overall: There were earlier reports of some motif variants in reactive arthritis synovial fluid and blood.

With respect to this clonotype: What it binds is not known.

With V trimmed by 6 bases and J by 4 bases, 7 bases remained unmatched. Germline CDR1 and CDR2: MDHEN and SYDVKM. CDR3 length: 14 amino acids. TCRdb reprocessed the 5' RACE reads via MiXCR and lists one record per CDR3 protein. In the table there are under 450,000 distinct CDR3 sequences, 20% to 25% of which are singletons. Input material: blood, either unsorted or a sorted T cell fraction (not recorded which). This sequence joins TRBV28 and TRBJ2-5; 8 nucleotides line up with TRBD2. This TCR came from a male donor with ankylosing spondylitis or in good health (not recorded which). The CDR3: CASSLPGGIETQYF. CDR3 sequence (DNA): TGTGCCAGCAGCTTACCGGGGGGGATAGAGACCCAGTACTTC. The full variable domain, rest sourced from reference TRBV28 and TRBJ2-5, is DVKVTQSSRYLVKRTGEKVFLECVQDMDHENMFWYRQDPGLGLRLIYFSYDVKMKEKGDIPEGYSVSREKKERFSLILESASTNQTSMYLCASSLPGGIETQYFGPGTRLLVL.